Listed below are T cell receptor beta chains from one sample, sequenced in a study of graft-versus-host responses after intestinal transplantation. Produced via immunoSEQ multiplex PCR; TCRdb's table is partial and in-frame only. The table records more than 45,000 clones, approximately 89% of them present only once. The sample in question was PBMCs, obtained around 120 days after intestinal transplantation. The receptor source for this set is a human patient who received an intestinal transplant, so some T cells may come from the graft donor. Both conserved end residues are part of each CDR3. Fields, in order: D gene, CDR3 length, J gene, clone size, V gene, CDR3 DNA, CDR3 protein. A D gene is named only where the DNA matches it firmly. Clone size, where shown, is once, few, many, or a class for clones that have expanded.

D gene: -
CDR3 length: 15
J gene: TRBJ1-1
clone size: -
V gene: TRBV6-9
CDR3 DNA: TGTGCCAGCAGTTACAGTTTACCGGGGATCACTGAAGCTTTCTTT
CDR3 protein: CASSYSLPGITEAFF

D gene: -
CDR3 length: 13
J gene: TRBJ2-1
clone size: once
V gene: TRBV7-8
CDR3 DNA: TGTGCCAGCAGCTTAGCGCAACACCTCGAGCAGTTCTTC
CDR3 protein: CASSLAQHLEQFF

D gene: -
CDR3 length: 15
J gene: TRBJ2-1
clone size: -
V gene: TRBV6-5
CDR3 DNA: TGTGCCAGCAGTTACTCGGCTAGCAGAGACAATGAGCAGTTCTTC
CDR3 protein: CASSYSASRDNEQFF

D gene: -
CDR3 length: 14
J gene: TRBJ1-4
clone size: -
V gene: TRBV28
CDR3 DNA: TGTGCCAGCAGCCGGGGGTCGACTAATGAAAAACTGTTTTTT
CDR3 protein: CASSRGSTNEKLFF

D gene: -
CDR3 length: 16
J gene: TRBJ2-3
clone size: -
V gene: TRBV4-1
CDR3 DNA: TGCGCCAGCAGCCAAGATGACAGGTGGAGCACAGATACGCAGTATTTT
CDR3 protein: CASSQDDRWSTDTQYF

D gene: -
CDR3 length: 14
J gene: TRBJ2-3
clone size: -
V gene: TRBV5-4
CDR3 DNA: TGTGCCAGCAGCTATGGGTCCGGCACAGATACGCAGTATTTT
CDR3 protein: CASSYGSGTDTQYF

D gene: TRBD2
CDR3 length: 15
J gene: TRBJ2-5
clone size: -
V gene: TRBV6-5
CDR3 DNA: TGTGCCAGCAGTTACGGCGGGGGGTGGAAAGAGACCCAGTACTTC
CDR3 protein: CASSYGGGWKETQYF

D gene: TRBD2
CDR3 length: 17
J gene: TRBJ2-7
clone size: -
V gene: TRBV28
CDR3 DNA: TGTGCCAGCCCGCCTAGCGGGAGCCATAGACCTAAGTTAGGGCAGTACTTC
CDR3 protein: CASPPSGSHRPKLGQYF

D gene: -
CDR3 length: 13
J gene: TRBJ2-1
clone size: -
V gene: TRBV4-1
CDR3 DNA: TGCGCCAGCAGCCAAGTCTTAGTGAATGAGCAGTTCTTC
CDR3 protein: CASSQVLVNEQFF

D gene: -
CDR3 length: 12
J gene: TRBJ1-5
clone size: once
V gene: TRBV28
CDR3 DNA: TGTGCCAGCAGTAGAGGGTCTCAGCCCCAGCATTTT
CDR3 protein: CASSRGSQPQHF

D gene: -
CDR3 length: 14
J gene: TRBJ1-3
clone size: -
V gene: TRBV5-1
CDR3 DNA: TGCGCCAGCAGCTTCGGGGGAGGTGGAAACACCATATATTTT
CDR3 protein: CASSFGGGGNTIYF

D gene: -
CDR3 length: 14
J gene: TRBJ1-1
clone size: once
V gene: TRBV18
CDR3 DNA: TGTGCCAGCTCACCCGATTCCATGAACACTGAAGCTTTCTTT
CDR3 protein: CASSPDSMNTEAFF

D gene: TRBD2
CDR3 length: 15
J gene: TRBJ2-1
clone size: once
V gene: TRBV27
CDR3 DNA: TGTGCCAGCAGTTTAAGAGCGGGAGATCCTAATGAGCAGTTCTTC
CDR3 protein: CASSLRAGDPNEQFF

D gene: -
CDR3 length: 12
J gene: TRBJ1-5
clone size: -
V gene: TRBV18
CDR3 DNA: TGTGCCAGCTCACCGGAGGATCAGCCCCAGCATTTT
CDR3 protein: CASSPEDQPQHF

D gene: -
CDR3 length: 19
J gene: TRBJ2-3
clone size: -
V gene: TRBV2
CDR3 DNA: TGTGCCAGCAGTGAATCACCGCCATGGGGTAAGGAGCGCCTCGATACGCAGTATTTT
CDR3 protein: CASSESPPWGKERLDTQYF

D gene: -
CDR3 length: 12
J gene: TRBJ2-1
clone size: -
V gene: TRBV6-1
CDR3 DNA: TGTGCCAGCAGCTGGGACTACAATGAGCAGTTCTTC
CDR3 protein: CASSWDYNEQFF

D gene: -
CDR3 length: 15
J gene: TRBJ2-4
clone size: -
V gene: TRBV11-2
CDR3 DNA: TGTGCCAGCAAGGACAGCCTTCTAGCCAAAAACATTCAGTACTTC
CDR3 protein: CASKDSLLAKNIQYF

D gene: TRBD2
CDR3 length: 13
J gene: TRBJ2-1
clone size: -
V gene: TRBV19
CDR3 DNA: TGTGCCAGTAGCCAGCGGGAGGGGAATGAGCAGTTCTTC
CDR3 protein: CASSQREGNEQFF

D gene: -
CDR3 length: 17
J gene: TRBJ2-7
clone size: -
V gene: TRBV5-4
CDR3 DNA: TGTGCCAGCAGCTTGGACCCGACAGGCCGGGCACCGAACGAGCAGTACTTC
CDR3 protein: CASSLDPTGRAPNEQYF

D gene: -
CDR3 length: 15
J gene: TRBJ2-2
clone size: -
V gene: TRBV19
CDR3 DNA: TGTGCCAGTAGGCCCCGGACCTCTAACACCGGGGAGCTGTTTTTT
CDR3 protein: CASRPRTSNTGELFF

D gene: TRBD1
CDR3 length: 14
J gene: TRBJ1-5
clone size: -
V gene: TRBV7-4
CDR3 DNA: TGTGCCAGCAACTATAAACAGGGGGATCAGCCCCAGCATTTT
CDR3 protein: CASNYKQGDQPQHF

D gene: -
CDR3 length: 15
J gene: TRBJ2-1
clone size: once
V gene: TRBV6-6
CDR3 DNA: TGTGCCAGCAGTCCTCTTTGGGGGGCCTACGCTCAACAGTTCTTC
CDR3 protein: CASSPLWGAYAQQFF

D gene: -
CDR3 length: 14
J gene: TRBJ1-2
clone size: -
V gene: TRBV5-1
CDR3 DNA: TGCGCCAGCAGCTTGGTGGCCGGTGGCTATGGCTACACCTTC
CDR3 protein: CASSLVAGGYGYTF

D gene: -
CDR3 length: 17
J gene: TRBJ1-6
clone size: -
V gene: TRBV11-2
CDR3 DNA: TGTGCCAGCAGCTCTGAAGGAGGGATCTCCTATAATTCACCCCTCCACTTT
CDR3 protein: CASSSEGGISYNSPLHF

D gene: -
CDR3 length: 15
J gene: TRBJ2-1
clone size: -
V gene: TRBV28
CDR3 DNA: TGTGCCAGCAGTTTCAGGCTAGCGAGTGGTGGTGAGCAGTTCTTC
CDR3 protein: CASSFRLASGGEQFF

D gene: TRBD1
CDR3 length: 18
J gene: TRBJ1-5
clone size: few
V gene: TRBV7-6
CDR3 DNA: TGTGCCAGCAGCTTAGCGAGGATTCGGGACAGCGATAATCAGCCCCAGCATTTT
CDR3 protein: CASSLARIRDSDNQPQHF

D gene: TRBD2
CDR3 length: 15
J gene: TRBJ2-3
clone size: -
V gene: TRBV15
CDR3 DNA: TGTGCCACCAGTAAGTTAGCGGGGGGCACAGATACGCAGTATTTT
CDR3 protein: CATSKLAGGTDTQYF

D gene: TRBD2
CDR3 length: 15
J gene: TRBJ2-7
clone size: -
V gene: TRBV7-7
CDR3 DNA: TGTGCCAGCAGCTTACGAGCGGGGGGGTATTACGAGCAGTACTTC
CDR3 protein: CASSLRAGGYYEQYF

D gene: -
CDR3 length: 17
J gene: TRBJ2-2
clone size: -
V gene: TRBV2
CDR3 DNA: TGTGCCAGCAGTGAAGATCGGGCTTTACTGAACACCGGGGAGCTGTTTTTT
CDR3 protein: CASSEDRALLNTGELFF

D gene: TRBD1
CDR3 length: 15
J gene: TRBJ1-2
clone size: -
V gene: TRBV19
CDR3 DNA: TGTGCCAGTAGTTCGCAGGGGGCCTTCCCATATGGCTACACCTTC
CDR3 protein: CASSSQGAFPYGYTF

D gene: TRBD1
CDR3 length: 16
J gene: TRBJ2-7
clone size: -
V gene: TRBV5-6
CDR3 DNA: TGTGCCAGCAGCTTGAGTCCACAGGGGGCGCGTTACGAGCAGTACTTC
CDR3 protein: CASSLSPQGARYEQYF

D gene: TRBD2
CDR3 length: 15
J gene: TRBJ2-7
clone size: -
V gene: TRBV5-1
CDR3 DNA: TGCGCCAGCAGCTCTGTAGCGGGGGCCACCTACGAGCAGTACTTC
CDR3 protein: CASSSVAGATYEQYF

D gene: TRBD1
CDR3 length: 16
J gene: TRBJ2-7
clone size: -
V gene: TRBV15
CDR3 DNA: TGTGCCACCAGCAGAGATCGGGACAGGGGGCCATGGGAGCAGTACTTC
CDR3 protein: CATSRDRDRGPWEQYF